These 31 T cell receptor beta chains came from one sample sequenced in a study of cytomegalovirus exposure and HLA in healthy donors. PCR was performed using 60 Vbeta and 13 Jbeta primers. Produced via immunoSEQ multiplex PCR; TCRdb's table is partial and in-frame only. The sample has tens of thousands of clones; 79% are singletons. Sequencing was carried out using PBMCs. The receptors come from a middle-aged woman in good health and CMV-seropositive.

The chain is built from TRBV7-8 and TRBJ1-2, with D possibly matching TRBD1 (6 bases). Germline CDR1 and CDR2: SGHVS and FQNEAQ. Trimming stripped 5 bases from V and 5 bases from J, with 24 bases between. The CDR3 covers 17 residues. CDR3 loop: CASSDRGGGGSGYGYTF. In DNA form, the CDR3 reads TGTGCCAGCAGCGACCGAGGCGGGGGGGGCAGTGGATATGGCTACACCTTC.

V and J are TRBV4-3 and TRBJ2-1; 10 nucleotides match TRBD2. This CDR3 has 16 amino acids. Per the germline V gene, CDR1 is LGHNA and CDR2 is YSLEER. V lost 1 base to trimming and J lost 3 bases; unmatched junction nucleotides: 3. CDR3 residues: CASSQVGLADYNEQFF. The CDR3 DNA follows: TGCGCCAGCAGCCAAGTAGGACTAGCGGACTACAATGAGCAGTTCTTC.

The chain has TRBV29-1 and TRBJ2-2; D may be TRBD2 (6 bases). The germline gives CDR1 SQVTM, CDR2 ANQGSEA. This CDR3 spans 14 amino acids. The germline V and J ends were trimmed by 6 bases and 1 base, with 12 bases remaining between them. CDR3 bases: TGCAGCGTAGGGACTGCCATGAACACCGGGGAGCTGTTTTTT. It specifies CSVGTAMNTGELFF.

Comments on this clone: The junction and the germline gene differ at one end; a read error may be behind it. The chain has TRBV7-9 and TRBJ2-1, with TRBD2 identical over 11 bases. Germline CDR1 reads SEHNR; CDR2 reads FQNEAQ (reference sequence). The CDR3 contains 15 residues. CDR3 DNA sequence: TGTGCCAGCACCTTAGCGGGAGGGAAAAACAATGAGCAGTTCTTC. Its protein is CASTLAGGKNNEQFF.

The chain has TRBV19 and TRBJ1-5, with D perhaps TRBD1 (5 bases). Deletions cut 3 bases from V and 7 bases from J, with 13 bases between. The CDR3 extends over 14 amino acids. CDR1 is LNHDA and CDR2 is SQIVND in the germline V gene (reference sequence). The CDR3 coding sequence is TGTGCCAGTAGTATGGGGAGGGGCGGACAGCCCCAGCATTTT. Translation: CASSMGRGGQPQHF. Looking up the rest from reference TRBV19 and TRBJ1-5 gives the full variable domain: DGGITQSPKYLFRKEGQNVTLSCEQNLNHDAMYWYRQDPGQGLRLIYYSQIVNDFQKGDIAEGYSVSREKKESFPLTVTSAQKNPTAFYLCASSMGRGGQPQHFGDGTRLSIL.

This chain connects TRBV6-5 to TRBJ1-6, with D perhaps TRBD1 (5 bases). Germline values: CDR1 MNHEY, CDR2 SVGAGI. This CDR3 spans 15 amino acids. Deletions cut 2 bases from V and 6 bases from J, with 11 bases between. The CDR3: CASSYGGTPNSPLHF. The DNA of the CDR3 is TGTGCCAGCAGTTACGGGGGGACCCCTAATTCACCCCTCCACTTT.

The CDR3 DNA reads TGTGCCAGCAGCCCCCGGACAGGAGCGGCCGATGGCTACACCTTC. Translated, it gives CASSPRTGAADGYTF. This chain uses TRBV7-9 with TRBJ1-2; 7 bases map to TRBD1. The V gene's germline CDR1 is SEHNR and CDR2 FQNEAQ (reference sequence). The trim removed 5 bases at V and 6 bases at J, leaving 12 bases unmatched. This CDR3 is 15 amino acids long.

This chain connects TRBV29-1 to TRBJ1-2; D gene ambiguous. This CDR3 has 12 amino acids. V was trimmed by 5 bases and J by 8 bases, leaving 15 bases between them. Germline V gene sequence: CDR1 SQVTM, CDR2 ANQGSEA. In DNA form, the CDR3 reads TGCAGCGTTCTTCGGAGGGTAGGGGGCTACACCTTC. Its translation is CSVLRRVGGYTF.

This clone was detected once. The chain is built from TRBV18 and TRBJ2-1, with 10 bases lining up with TRBD2. The CDR3 is 17 residues long. In germline, CDR1 is KGHSH, CDR2 LQKENI. Germline trimming cut 0 bases from V and 5 bases from J; bases unmatched to any gene: 7. The CDR3 bases are TGTGCCAGCTCACCACCAGCGCCTAGCGGGAGCCACAATGAGCAGTTCTTC. Amino acids: CASSPPAPSGSHNEQFF.

The V call is TRBV6-1, the J call TRBJ1-3; D is undetermined. Trimming pared 2 bases from V and 0 bases from J, leaving 17 bases between. Germline values: CDR1 MNHNS, CDR2 SASEGT. The CDR3 sequence is 18 residues long. The CDR3 DNA reads as TGTGCCAGCAGTGAATTCCCCCCCCAGGCTTTCTCTGGAAACACCATATATTTT. Amino acid sequence: CASSEFPPQAFSGNTIYF.

The rearrangement uses TRBV2 and TRBJ1-5; perhaps TRBD1 as D (5 bases). The germline V gene encodes CDR1 SNHLY and CDR2 FYNNEI. The V end lost 7 bases, the J end lost 6 bases, and 19 bases lay between the germline ends. The CDR3 runs to 15 residues. The CDR3 loop reads CASNRDPGVGQPQHF. CDR3 nucleotides: TGTGCCAGCAACCGGGACCCGGGAGTGGGTCAGCCCCAGCATTTT. The full variable domain, rest sourced from reference TRBV2 and TRBJ1-5, is EPEVTQTPSHQVTQMGQEVILRCVPISNHLYFYWYRQILGQKVEFLVSFYNNEISEKSEIFDDQFSVERPDGSNFTLKIRSTKLEDSAMYFCASNRDPGVGQPQHFGDGTRLSIL.

The genes are TRBV7-3 and TRBJ1-1; TRBD1 agrees at 9 bases. Germline CDR1 reads SGHTA; CDR2 reads FQGTGA. This CDR3 spans 15 amino acids. Losses at the gene ends were 4 bases for V and 2 bases for J; bases not matched to a gene: 5. CDR3 nucleotide sequence: TGTGCCAGCAGCTCAGGACAGGGGATAAACACTGAAGCTTTCTTT. As protein: CASSSGQGINTEAFF.

The rearrangement uses TRBV27 and TRBJ1-5; 9 bases agree with TRBD1. V lost 6 bases and J lost 5; bases outside the gene matches: 2. CDR1 is MNHEY, CDR2 SMNVEV, per germline (reference sequence). The CDR3 runs to 13 residues. CDR3 region: CASRGQGDQPQHF. The CDR3 DNA follows: TGTGCCAGCAGGGGACAGGGAGATCAGCCCCAGCATTTT.

The count of this clone is one. The chain couples TRBV5-4 to TRBJ2-7, with TRBD2 identical over 10 bases. V gave up 3 bases and J gave up 0 bases; unmatched junction bases: 0. This CDR3 is 14 amino acids long. Germline V gene lookup returns CDR1 SGHNT and CDR2 YYREEE (reference sequence). The CDR3 reads CASSSSGSSYEQYF. The CDR3 DNA reads as TGTGCCAGCAGCTCTAGCGGGAGCTCCTACGAGCAGTACTTC. Drawing the rest from reference TRBV5-4 and TRBJ2-7, the complete variable domain is ETGVTQSPTHLIKTRGQQVTLRCSSQSGHNTVSWYQQALGQGPQFIFQYYREEENGRGNFPPRFSGLQFPNYSSELNVNALELDDSALYLCASSSSGSSYEQYFGPGTRLTVT.

This chain links TRBV28 with TRBJ2-7; 9 bases are shared with TRBD2. CDR1 is MDHEN and CDR2 is SYDVKM in the germline V gene. J was trimmed by 0 bases and V by 4 bases; bases with no gene match: 4. The length of the CDR3 is 15 residues. In DNA form, the CDR3 reads TGTGCCAGCAGTTCACTAGCGGGTTCCTCCTACGAGCAGTACTTC. It translates to CASSSLAGSSYEQYF. Complete variable domain (other parts from reference TRBV28 and TRBJ2-7): DVKVTQSSRYLVKRTGEKVFLECVQDMDHENMFWYRQDPGLGLRLIYFSYDVKMKEKGDIPEGYSVSREKKERFSLILESASTNQTSMYLCASSSLAGSSYEQYFGPGTRLTVT.

This clone appeared once. The chain combines TRBV28 with TRBJ1-2; maybe TRBD1 (6 bases). The V gene lost 8 bases and the J gene lost 8 bases, with 21 bases spanning the gap. The CDR3 runs to 14 residues. Germline V gives CDR1 MDHEN, CDR2 SYDVKM. DNA of the CDR3: TGTGCCAGCGCACGCGGGGGGCGCGCCTCCGGCTACACCTTC. Translating gives CASARGGRASGYTF.

V gene TRBV29-1 combines with J gene TRBJ1-2, with D perhaps TRBD1 (5 bases). The germline gives CDR1 SQVTM, CDR2 ANQGSEA. CDR3 length: 13 amino acids. V dropped 7 bases and J dropped 8 bases, with 20 bases sitting between them. This CDR3 reads CSGATETSLGYTF. The CDR3 DNA reads TGCAGCGGAGCGACAGAGACCTCCTTAGGCTACACCTTC.

The V and J genes are TRBV4-3 and TRBJ2-1, with TRBD2 identical over 8 bases. CDR1 LGHNA and CDR2 YSLEER come from the germline V gene. V trimming: 0 bases; J trimming: 6 bases; junction bases outside the gene matches: 4. The CDR3 covers 15 residues. The CDR3 sequence: CASSQENTSGNEQFF. The CDR3 nucleotides read TGCGCCAGCAGCCAAGAGAACACTAGCGGCAATGAGCAGTTCTTC.

The chain couples TRBV6-5 to TRBJ1-5; possible D gene TRBD1, 6 bases. The CDR3 extends over 15 amino acids. V lost 6 bases and J lost 1, with 13 bases in between. Germline V gene data show CDR1 as MNHEY and CDR2 as SVGAGI. The CDR3 region is CASRLTGTSNQPQHF. The CDR3, as DNA: TGTGCCAGCAGGTTGACAGGCACCAGCAATCAGCCCCAGCATTTT.

V and J are TRBV19 and TRBJ1-5; 9 positions agree with TRBD1. Germline values: CDR1 LNHDA, CDR2 SQIVND (reference sequence). CDR3 length equals 18 residues. The V segment lost 3 bases and the J segment 1 base; nucleotides outside the gene matches: 10. The CDR3 here is CASSMGDREIFSNQPQHF. The CDR3 DNA sequence: TGTGCCAGTAGTATGGGGGACAGGGAAATTTTCAGCAATCAGCCCCAGCATTTT.

This chain links TRBV28 with TRBJ1-5; D is possibly TRBD1 (6 bases). The CDR3 spans 15 residues. The V gene lost 1 base and the J gene lost 0 bases, with 7 bases spanning the gap. Germline CDR1 reads MDHEN; CDR2 reads SYDVKM. CDR3: CASSLSGDSNQPQHF. The DNA of the CDR3 is TGTGCCAGCAGTTTATCAGGGGATAGCAATCAGCCCCAGCATTTT.

The CDR3 protein is CASSFDRGQQPQHF. Here the CDR3 DNA reads TGTGCCAGCAGTTTCGACAGGGGTCAACAGCCCCAGCATTTT. The chain combines TRBV27 with TRBJ1-5; 8 bases fit TRBD1. This CDR3 has 14 amino acids. CDR1 is MNHEY, CDR2 SMNVEV, per germline (reference sequence). Unmatched junction bases numbered 5, after V lost 3 bases and J lost 7 bases.

This sequence joins TRBV7-3 and TRBJ2-7, with 7 bases identical to TRBD2. The germline V gene encodes CDR1 SGHTA and CDR2 FQGTGA. The ends lost 5 bases at V and 7 bases at J; junction bases unmatched: 17. The length of the CDR3 is 16 residues. CDR3 region: CASSPGPSAGVYEQYF. The CDR3 DNA reads TGTGCCAGCAGCCCGGGGCCAAGTGCGGGGGTCTATGAGCAGTACTTC.

A single count supports this clone. The V call is TRBV5-1, the J call TRBJ2-3; no clear D. The CDR3 contains 14 residues. Germline values: CDR1 SGHRS, CDR2 YFSETQ. Between the trimmed V and J ends, which lost 2 bases and 4 bases, there was a span of 11 bases. The CDR3 sequence is CASSFSTSPDTQYF. In DNA form, the CDR3 reads TGCGCCAGCAGCTTTAGCACCTCACCAGATACGCAGTATTTT. The full variable domain, in which reference TRBV5-1 and TRBJ2-3 provide the parts outside the CDR3, is KAGVTQTPRYLIKTRGQQVTLSCSPISGHRSVSWYQQTPGQGLQFLFEYFSETQRNKGNFPGRFSGRQFSNSRSEMNVSTLELGDSALYLCASSFSTSPDTQYFGPGTRLTVL.

The chain uses TRBV6-1 and TRBJ1-5; no clear D gene. Germline CDR1 is MNHNS and CDR2 is SASEGT. This CDR3 has 15 amino acids. The V and J ends lost 3 bases and 0 bases respectively, with 9 bases between them. CDR3 coding DNA: TGTGCCAGCAGTGAGCGCGTATATAGCAATCAGCCCCAGCATTTT. As protein: CASSERVYSNQPQHF.

The chain is built from TRBV14 and TRBJ1-2; D not resolved. The germline V gene has CDR1 SGHDN and CDR2 FVKESK. V shed 4 bases and J shed 5 bases, with 17 bases lying between them. The CDR3 contains 15 residues. CDR3 protein: CASSLRDSRAYGYTF. In nucleotides, the CDR3 is TGTGCCAGCAGCCTCCGGGATTCACGAGCTTATGGCTACACCTTC.

The chain has TRBV28 and TRBJ2-3, with 13 bases that match TRBD2. Germline-derived CDR1 and CDR2 are MDHEN and SYDVKM. The V gene end was trimmed by 7 bases and the J gene end by 5 bases; junction bases not matched to a gene: 6. The CDR3 has 15 residues. CDR3 amino acids: CASIERTSGRDTQYF. The CDR3 region has the DNA TGTGCCAGCATCGAACGGACTAGCGGGAGAGATACGCAGTATTTT.

This chain uses TRBV29-1 with TRBJ1-5, with D unresolved. The CDR3 spans 13 residues. V lost 2 bases and J 4 bases, leaving 9 bases between the germline ends. CDR1 SQVTM and CDR2 ANQGSEA come from the germline V gene. For the CDR3, the DNA is TGCAGCGTTGAATTCACTGAGAATCAGCCCCAGCATTTT. Residues: CSVEFTENQPQHF.

The chain has TRBV19 and TRBJ1-5; perhaps TRBD1 as D (5 bases). V lost 8 bases and J lost 2, with 19 bases in between. Germline V lookup: CDR1 LNHDA, CDR2 SQIVND (reference sequence). CDR3 length: 16 residues. CDR3 sequence (DNA): TGTGCCAGTTCCACCCTTAGGCAGGGCGGCAATCAGCCCCAGCATTTT. Its protein product is CASSTLRQGGNQPQHF.

The chain recombines TRBV6-5 with TRBJ1-2; D is unclear. CDR3 length equals 14 residues. Germline V gene data show CDR1 as MNHEY and CDR2 as SVGAGI. V was pared by 3 bases and J by 7 bases, with 15 bases between. This chain's CDR3 is CASSYRWPSSGYTF. In nucleotides, the CDR3 is TGTGCCAGCAGTTATCGATGGCCTTCCTCTGGCTACACCTTC.

The chain has TRBV19 and TRBJ1-2; 8 nucleotides align to TRBD1. The J segment lost 4 bases and the V segment lost 6 bases, leaving 10 bases of the junction unmatched. The CDR3 is 15 amino acids. CDR1 and CDR2 from the germline V gene are LNHDA and SQIVND (reference sequence). The CDR3 bases are TGTGCCAGTAGCGGACAGGGAAAAAAGGTCTATGGCTACACCTTC. It is translated as CASSGQGKKVYGYTF.